One T cell receptor (beta chain) is described in this entry. The target antigen is unknown. This sample is part of a study of T-cell memory formation after mild COVID-19. In germline, CDR1 is MNHEY, CDR2 SMNVEV (reference sequence). V dropped 2 bases and J dropped 0 bases, with 10 bases sitting between them. CDR3 length: 15 residues. Sample barcodes and UMIs were carried by the TCR alpha and TCR beta cDNA libraries that 5'RACE generated with constant-segment primers. TCRdb fed the 5' RACE reads into MiXCR, producing one record per CDR3 protein. The repertoire holds about 440,000 distinct CDR3 sequences, approximately 20% seen once, with about 8.8% in the top ten. Study conclusions and caveats: A subset of responding clones appeared in pre-infection memory, suggesting cross-reactive memory joined. Those CD4+ clones that contracted were mainly in CM and EM (CD8+ ones in EMRA).

This receptor was taken from an adult woman who had mild COVID-19 (a few samples of this study predate the infection). Cell type and time point are not known. Sample: PBMCs or a T cell subset sorted from them (not recorded which). The chain couples TRBV27 to TRBJ1-1; D perhaps matches TRBD1 (5 bases). Here the CDR3 reads CASSLGTTVNTEAFF. In DNA form, the CDR3 reads TGTGCCAGCAGTTTAGGGACGACGGTGAACACTGAAGCTTTCTTT.